This TCR beta chain was observed in a study of OX40 agonist ivuxolimab in advanced cancers. Study results and limitations: Mean expanded clone counts were higher in CD8+ than CD4+ T cells.

Sequenced by immunoSEQ multiplex PCR; TCRdb stores in-frame clones only, minus some. Of roughly 60,000 clones in the sample, about 89% were seen once. A note on this clone: The antigen is undetermined.

The TCR originated in an adult with an advanced solid tumor such as melanoma, head and neck, liver or kidney cancer. The specimen comprised CD4+ or CD8+ T cells sorted from blood, sampled in a trial of the OX40 agonist ivuxolimab.

CDR3 residues: CASSQGRERNIPYEQYF. CDR3 bases: TGCGCCAGCAGCCAGGGACGTGAGAGGAACATACCCTACGAGCAGTACTTC. The chain is built from TRBV4-3 and TRBJ2-7; D tentatively fits TRBD1 or TRBD2 (5 bases each). Germline V gene data show CDR1 as LGHNA and CDR2 as YSLEER. The CDR3 totals 17 residues. V lost 3 bases and J 2 bases, leaving 20 bases between the germline ends.